The 5 T cell receptor beta chains in this list originate from one sample, sequenced in a study of CD4 T cells in relation to SARS-CoV-2 and coronaviruses (dated by TCRdb to about 2021). The receptor library was made with the immunoSEQ multiplex PCR assay. Drawn from immuneACCESS, this table holds only the in-frame rearrangements with V and J called that TCRdb kept. Clones are partly lost; checked studies trace under half to an unresolved V gene and leave the rest unexplained. The sample records 18,000 or so clones, 60% to 75% of which are singletons. The top ten constitute 30% of the sample. CD4+ T cells from unexposed donors were collected before the COVID-19 pandemic (2011-2018). Following 10 days of culture, the EasySep CD4+ T cell isolation kit was used to isolate CD4+ T cells. No antigens are known for them. The sequencing input was CD4+ T cells from PBMCs, cultured in vitro. Source of these receptors: a human donor in good health.

The CDR3 DNA sequence: TGTGCCAGCCGACAGGGGCAGTCTGGAAACACCATATATTTT. Translated: CASRQGQSGNTIYF. This sequence joins TRBV28 and TRBJ1-3; 8 nucleotides agree with TRBD1. Germline V lookup: CDR1 MDHEN, CDR2 SYDVKM. CDR3 length equals 14 residues. V was pared by 8 bases and J by 1 base, with 4 bases of the junction left unmatched.

V is TRBV4-2 and J is TRBJ2-7, with TRBD1 matching 8 bases. The CDR3 contains 13 residues. Germline CDR1 LGHNA, CDR2 YNFKEQ. V shed 4 bases, J shed 5 bases, and the junction held 4 bases outside the gene matches. This CDR3 is CASSPDRDHEQYF. CDR3 coding DNA: TGTGCCAGCAGCCCGGACAGGGACCACGAGCAGTACTTC.

A few counts support this clone. V usage is TRBV15 and J usage is TRBJ1-2; D gene uncertain. The CDR3 covers 12 residues. Germline V lookup: CDR1 LNHNV, CDR2 YYDKDF (reference sequence). Trimming pared 3 bases from V and 7 bases from J, leaving 9 bases between. This CDR3 is CATSSTAFGYTF. The CDR3 bases are TGTGCCACCAGCAGTACAGCTTTTGGCTACACCTTC.

The chain recombines TRBV6-6 with TRBJ2-1; no reliable D call. V lost 2 bases and J 3 bases, leaving 2 bases between the germline ends. This CDR3 has 12 residues. The V gene's germline CDR1 is MNHNY and CDR2 SVGAGI (reference sequence). Written as DNA, the CDR3 is TGTGCCAGCAGTTACCTCTACAATGAGCAGTTCTTC. It codes for CASSYLYNEQFF.

V usage is TRBV6-1 and J usage is TRBJ2-7, with 8 positions matching TRBD2. The CDR3 contains 13 residues. The germline CDR1 and CDR2 sequences are MNHNS and SASEGT. The trim removed 1 base at V and 8 bases at J, leaving 4 bases unmatched. CDR3 loop: CASSEEPGGKQYF. CDR3 nucleotide sequence: TGTGCCAGCAGTGAAGAACCGGGGGGGAAGCAGTACTTC.